This T cell receptor (beta chain) was captured in a study of blood T cells in healthy people across ages. Primed by a sample-barcoded 5' primer and a J-beta primer mix, a second PCR proceeded for about 7 to 12 cycles. TCRdb re-called the 5' RACE reads with MiXCR, one entry per CDR3 protein. Of roughly 700,000 distinct CDR3 sequences in the sample, more than 20% were seen once. CDR3 length: 12 amino acids. CDR1 and CDR2 (germline): SGHTA, FQGNSA. The same data also went into a second study, on T cells of mothers and their children.

Sequences were obtained from blood. The rearrangement uses TRBV7-2 and TRBJ2-5, with D uncertain. The J call may be wrong; the DNA end is better matched by TRBJ2-1. The sequence came from a boy under 18 in good health. CDR3 sequence: CASSLYVNEQFF. The CDR3 DNA sequence: TGTGCCAGCAGCCTCTACGTCAATGAGCAGTTCTTC.